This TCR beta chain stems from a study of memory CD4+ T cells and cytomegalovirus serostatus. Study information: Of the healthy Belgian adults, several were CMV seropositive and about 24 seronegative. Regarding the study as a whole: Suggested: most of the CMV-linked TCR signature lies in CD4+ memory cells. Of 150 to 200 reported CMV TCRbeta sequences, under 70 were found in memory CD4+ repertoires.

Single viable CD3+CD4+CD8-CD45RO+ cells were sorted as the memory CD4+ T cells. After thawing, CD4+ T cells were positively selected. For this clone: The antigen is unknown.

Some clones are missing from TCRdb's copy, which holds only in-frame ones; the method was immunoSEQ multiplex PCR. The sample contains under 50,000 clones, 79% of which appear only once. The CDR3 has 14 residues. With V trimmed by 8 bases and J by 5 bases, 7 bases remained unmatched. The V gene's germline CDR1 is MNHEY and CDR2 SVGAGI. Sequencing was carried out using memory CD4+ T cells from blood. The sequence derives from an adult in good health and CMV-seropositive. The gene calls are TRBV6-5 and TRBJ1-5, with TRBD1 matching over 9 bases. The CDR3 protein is CASAPGQGYQPQHF. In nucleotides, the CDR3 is TGTGCCAGCGCACCGGGACAGGGTTATCAGCCCCAGCATTTT.